A selection of T cell receptor beta chains follows, all from one sample in a study of radiation and T cells in renal cell carcinoma. TCRdb's copy holds only in-frame clones and misses some; the assay was immunoSEQ multiplex PCR. The data show roughly 10,000 clones, roughly three fifths seen once. Sequenced material: tumor tissue, taken from a patient whose treatment was nephrectomy without radiotherapy. These receptor sequences come from a man aged 35 to 55 with renal cell carcinoma. Each CDR3 is given with its conserved first and last residue. A D gene is named only where the DNA matches it firmly. Rows give clone size only sometimes, using once, few, many, or a class for an expanded clone.

V gene,clone size,J gene,D gene,CDR3 protein,CDR3 DNA
TRBV19,large,TRBJ1-5,.,CASSVNPYSNQPQHF,TGTGCCAGTAGTGTTAACCCTTATAGCAATCAGCCCCAGCATTTT
TRBV2,.,TRBJ2-3,.,CASAGGRSDTQYF,TGTGCCAGCGCTGGGGGGCGTTCAGATACGCAGTATTTT
TRBV2,.,TRBJ2-5,.,CASIRRSGQETQYF,TGTGCCAGCATCAGGCGGTCAGGCCAAGAGACCCAGTACTTC
TRBV11-2,.,TRBJ2-7,.,CASSLGDTVYEQYF,TGTGCCAGCAGCTTAGGGGACACCGTTTACGAGCAGTACTTC
TRBV10-3,few,TRBJ2-7,TRBD1,CAISPRDRVYEQYF,TGTGCCATCAGCCCCCGGGACAGGGTTTACGAGCAGTACTTC
TRBV2,medium-sized,TRBJ1-2,.,CASSGDSYGYTF,TGTGCCAGCAGTGGAGACAGTTATGGCTACACCTTC
TRBV27,.,TRBJ2-1,TRBD2,CASSWGLAGPFSYNEQFF,TGTGCCAGCAGTTGGGGACTAGCGGGTCCTTTCTCCTACAATGAGCAGTTCTTC
TRBV30,.,TRBJ2-7,.,CAWGHLAYEQYF,TGTGCCTGGGGTCATCTCGCCTACGAGCAGTACTTC
TRBV9,.,TRBJ1-2,TRBD1,CASSVATPDREDPNYGYTF,TGTGCCAGCAGCGTAGCAACCCCGGACAGGGAGGACCCTAACTATGGCTACACCTTC
TRBV16,.,TRBJ1-5,.,CASSQWSGSNQPQHF,TGTGCCAGCAGCCAATGGTCCGGGAGCAATCAGCCCCAGCATTTT
TRBV5-5,.,TRBJ2-1,.,CASSFDRAYNEQFF,TGTGCCAGCAGCTTTGATCGAGCTTACAATGAGCAGTTCTTC
TRBV6-5,few,TRBJ2-7,.,CASSSEYEQYF,TGTGCCAGCAGTTCGGAATACGAGCAGTACTTC
TRBV4-2,.,TRBJ1-3,.,CASSHPTGSGGTIYF,TGTGCCAGCAGCCATCCAACAGGGTCGGGAGGGACCATATATTTT
TRBV6-5,.,TRBJ1-4,.,CASSYDPRGEKLFF,TGTGCCAGCAGTTATGATCCTCGGGGTGAAAAACTGTTTTTT
TRBV7-9,few,TRBJ2-7,.,CASSSTAYEQYF,TGTGCCAGCAGCTCGACAGCCTACGAGCAGTACTTC
TRBV11-1,few,TRBJ1-5,TRBD1,CASSPGTAGDNQPQHF,TGTGCCAGCAGCCCGGGGACAGCCGGGGACAATCAGCCCCAGCATTTT
TRBV30,.,TRBJ1-5,.,CAWSPSDQPQHF,TGTGCCTGGAGCCCCAGTGATCAGCCCCAGCATTTT
TRBV7-9,.,TRBJ1-1,.,CASSLVGDTEAFF,TGTGCCAGCAGCTTAGTGGGGGATACTGAAGCTTTCTTT
TRBV7-7,.,TRBJ2-2,.,CASSPRGTGELFF,TGTGCTAGCAGCCCGAGGGGAACCGGGGAGCTGTTTTTT
TRBV11-2,.,TRBJ2-5,TRBD1,CASSRTGEETQYF,TGTGCCAGCAGCCGGACAGGAGAGGAGACCCAGTACTTC
TRBV7-3,.,TRBJ2-2,TRBD2,CASSPQGGTSGNTGELFF,TGTGCCAGCAGCCCCCAGGGGGGGACTAGCGGGAACACCGGGGAGCTGTTTTTT
TRBV27,.,TRBJ1-1,.,CASSFRDTTEAFF,TGTGCCAGCAGTTTCAGGGACACCACTGAAGCTTTCTTT
TRBV27,.,TRBJ2-4,.,CASSPRGGTNIQYF,TGTGCCAGCAGTCCTCGAGGGGGGACAAACATTCAGTACTTC
TRBV6-5,.,TRBJ1-2,.,CASSYFWGYMYGYTF,TGTGCCAGCAGTTACTTTTGGGGATATATGTATGGCTACACCTTC
TRBV11-2,.,TRBJ1-5,TRBD1,CASSLDPDRAQPQHF,TGTGCCAGCAGCTTAGATCCCGACAGGGCCCAGCCCCAGCATTTT
TRBV27,.,TRBJ2-5,.,CASSLIGGLWGQETQYF,TGTGCCAGCAGTTTAATAGGAGGGCTCTGGGGCCAAGAGACCCAGTACTTC
TRBV6-5,.,TRBJ2-3,.,CATFQGLGTDTQYF,TGTGCCACTTTTCAGGGGCTAGGCACAGATACGCAGTATTTT
TRBV18,.,TRBJ2-5,.,CASSRYQETQYF,TGTGCCAGCTCGAGGTACCAAGAGACCCAGTACTTC
TRBV9,.,TRBJ2-1,TRBD1,CASSLRQGSPNNEQFF,TGTGCCAGCAGCTTAAGACAGGGATCCCCTAACAATGAGCAGTTCTTC
TRBV5-6,once,TRBJ2-5,TRBD1,CASSLDRGETQYF,TGTGCCAGCAGCTTGGACAGGGGAGAGACCCAGTACTTC
TRBV5-4,medium-sized,TRBJ2-7,TRBD1,CASSFRTGGRDEQYF,TGTGCCAGCAGCTTTAGGACAGGGGGCAGGGACGAGCAGTACTTC
TRBV5-6,.,TRBJ2-1,TRBD2,CASRGLAGGSYEQFF,TGTGCCAGCAGGGGACTAGCGGGAGGTTCCTATGAGCAGTTCTTC
TRBV5-6,.,TRBJ2-3,TRBD2,CASSWTAGGRDTQYF,TGTGCCAGCAGCTGGACAGCGGGAGGTAGAGATACGCAGTATTTT
TRBV14,.,TRBJ2-5,TRBD2,CASSPGRLGYQETQYF,TGTGCCAGCAGCCCCGGGAGGCTAGGGTACCAAGAGACCCAGTACTTC
TRBV9,.,TRBJ1-4,TRBD1,CASSVEGTGASNEKLFF,TGTGCCAGCAGCGTAGAAGGGACAGGGGCTTCTAATGAAAAACTGTTTTTT
TRBV7-8,.,TRBJ2-3,.,CASSLSGMGTDTQYF,TGTGCCAGCAGCTTATCAGGAATGGGCACAGATACGCAGTATTTT
TRBV4-1,medium-sized,TRBJ2-6,TRBD1,CASSPLDRVYSGANVLTF,TGCGCCAGCAGCCCCCTGGACAGGGTGTACTCTGGGGCCAACGTCCTGACTTTC
TRBV4-1,large,TRBJ1-2,TRBD1,CASSQSGQGDGYTF,TGCGCCAGCAGCCAATCGGGACAGGGGGATGGCTACACCTTC
TRBV30,medium-sized,TRBJ2-1,TRBD2,CAWSVRGLAGWNEQFF,TGTGCCTGGAGTGTAAGGGGTCTAGCGGGATGGAATGAGCAGTTCTTC
TRBV6-4,.,TRBJ2-1,.,CASSDSERNEQFF,TGTGCCAGCAGTGACTCGGAGCGCAATGAGCAGTTCTTC
TRBV29-1,medium-sized,TRBJ2-7,.,CSVGGGEQYF,TGCAGCGTTGGAGGTGGCGAGCAGTACTTC
TRBV7-3,few,TRBJ2-1,.,CASSREGLGYNEQFF,TGTGCCAGCAGCCGAGAGGGACTGGGCTACAATGAGCAGTTCTTC
TRBV10-3,.,TRBJ2-2,TRBD2,CAISESAGTSVTGELFF,TGTGCCATCAGTGAGTCAGCCGGGACTAGCGTAACCGGGGAGCTGTTTTTT
TRBV27,.,TRBJ2-3,TRBD2,CASSRAGDTDTQYF,TGTGCCAGCAGCAGAGCGGGAGACACAGATACGCAGTATTTT
TRBV7-3,medium-sized,TRBJ2-3,.,CASSLEAGLAAFTDTQYF,TGTGCCAGCAGCTTAGAAGCAGGATTAGCGGCTTTCACAGATACGCAGTATTTT
TRBV2,.,TRBJ2-2,TRBD2,CASMLTSGSPGELFF,TGTGCCAGCATGCTGACTAGCGGGAGCCCCGGGGAGCTGTTTTTT
TRBV6-5,.,TRBJ1-4,.,CASSSKGYYNEKLFF,TGTGCCAGCAGTTCCAAGGGGTACTACAATGAAAAACTGTTTTTT
TRBV7-2,.,TRBJ2-7,TRBD1,CASSRGTAYSYEQYF,TGTGCCAGCAGCAGAGGGACAGCGTACTCCTACGAGCAGTACTTC
TRBV29-1,.,TRBJ2-1,.,CSVELAGFHNEQFF,TGCAGCGTTGAATTGGCGGGGTTTCACAATGAGCAGTTCTTC
TRBV6-5,.,TRBJ1-1,.,CASSSRGRDTEAFF,TGTGCCAGCAGTTCGAGGGGACGGGACACTGAAGCTTTCTTT
TRBV19,medium-sized,TRBJ1-1,.,CASSRPSTRTEAFF,TGTGCCAGTAGTAGGCCCTCTACGAGGACTGAAGCTTTCTTT
TRBV6-5,few,TRBJ1-1,.,CASSYGGRTEAFF,TGTGCCAGCAGTTACGGGGGGCGCACTGAAGCTTTCTTT
TRBV29-1,.,TRBJ1-2,.,CSVALGGGAVGGYTF,TGCAGCGTCGCTCTGGGTGGGGGCGCGGTCGGTGGCTACACCTTC
TRBV7-7,few,TRBJ1-4,TRBD1,CASSPTDRGEKLFF,TGTGCTAGCAGCCCCACCGACAGGGGGGAAAAACTGTTTTTT
TRBV29-1,.,TRBJ2-5,.,CSVVGEEGETQYF,TGCAGCGTTGTGGGCGAGGAGGGGGAGACCCAGTACTTC